This TCR beta chain was recorded in a study of monozygotic twins with inflammatory bowel disease. General study points: For IBD, no single strong associated signal or clonotype was supported. On the inverse Simpson index, IBD patients scored lower for TCRbeta diversity than healthy co-twins.

A 6-nucleotide sample barcode was carried by the UMIs, which template switching added. TCRdb reprocessed the 5' RACE reads; each CDR3 protein has one entry and no DNA is given. The sample has about 41,000 distinct CDR3 sequences. The CDR3 is made up of 13 amino acids. Germline V gene lookup returns CDR1 SQVTM and CDR2 ANQGSEA. Of note for this clonotype: The antigen remains unidentified.

The chain combines TRBV29-1 with TRBJ1-4; absent DNA, TCRdb's TRBD1 call cannot be checked. The source of this sequence is a human donor with ulcerative colitis or Crohn's disease, or a healthy co-twin of an affected twin (not recorded which). Sequencing was carried out using blood. CDR3 residues: CSVRQQGNEKLFF.